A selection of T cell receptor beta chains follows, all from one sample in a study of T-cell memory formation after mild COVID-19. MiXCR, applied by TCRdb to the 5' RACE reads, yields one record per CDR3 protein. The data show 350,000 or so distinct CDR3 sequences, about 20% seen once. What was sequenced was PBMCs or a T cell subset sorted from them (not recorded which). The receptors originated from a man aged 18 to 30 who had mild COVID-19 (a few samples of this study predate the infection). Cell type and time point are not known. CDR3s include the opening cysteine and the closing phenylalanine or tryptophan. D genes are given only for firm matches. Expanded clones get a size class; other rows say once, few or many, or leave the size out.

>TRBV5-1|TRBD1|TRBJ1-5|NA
TGCGCCAGCAGTTGGACAGGGGGTAGCAATCAGCCCCAGCATTTT
CASSWTGGSNQPQHF
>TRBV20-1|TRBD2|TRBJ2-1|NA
TGCAGTGCTAGTACTAGCGGGGGACACAATGAGCAGTTCTTC
CSASTSGGHNEQFF
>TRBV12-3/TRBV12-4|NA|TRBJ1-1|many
TGTGCCAGCAGTTGGGGGGTGAACACTGAAGCTTTCTTT
CASSWGVNTEAFF
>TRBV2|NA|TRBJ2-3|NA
TGTGCCAGCAGTAAACAGGGAGGCACAGATACGCAGTATTTT
CASSKQGGTDTQYF
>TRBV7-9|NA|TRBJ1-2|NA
TGTGCCAGCAGCTTAGACCCCAGGGTTCATGGCTACACCTTC
CASSLDPRVHGYTF
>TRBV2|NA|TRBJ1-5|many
TGTGCCAGCAGGCCCGGAGGTAGCAATCAGCCCCAGCATTTT
CASRPGGSNQPQHF
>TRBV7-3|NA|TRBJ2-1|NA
TGTGCCAGCAGCACAGATCATGGGATGAAGCAGTTCTTC
CASSTDHGMKQFF
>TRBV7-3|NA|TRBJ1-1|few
TGTGCCAGCAGCTTATTTGGGGTGGGGACTGAAGCTTTCTTT
CASSLFGVGTEAFF
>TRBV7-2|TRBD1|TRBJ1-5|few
TGTGCCAGCAGCCTCAGGACAGGGGGCAATCAGCCCCAGCATTTT
CASSLRTGGNQPQHF
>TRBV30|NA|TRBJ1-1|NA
TGTGCCTGGAGTAAGGACACCTACACTGAAGCTTTCTTT
CAWSKDTYTEAFF
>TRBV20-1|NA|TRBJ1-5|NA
TGCAGTGCTAGAGATTTCCATAGCAATCAGCCCCAGCATTTT
CSARDFHSNQPQHF
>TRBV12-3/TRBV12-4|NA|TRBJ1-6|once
TGTGCCAGCAGTTTGGACGTTAGCTCCTATAATTCACCCCTCCACTTT
CASSLDVSSYNSPLHF
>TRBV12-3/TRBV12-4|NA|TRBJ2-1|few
TGTGCCAGTCGCCCGGGCAGCCTGAATGAGCAGTTCTTC
CASRPGSLNEQFF
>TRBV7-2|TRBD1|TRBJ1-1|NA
TGTGCCAGCAGTCCGGACAGGGCTGCTGAAGCTTTCTTT
CASSPDRAAEAFF
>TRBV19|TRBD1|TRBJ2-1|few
TGTGCCAGTAGTGTCCGGGACAGGGCCTACAATGAGCAGTTCTTC
CASSVRDRAYNEQFF
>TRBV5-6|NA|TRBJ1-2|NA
TGTGCCAGCAGCTTCGAGTCGGACTATGGCTACACCTTC
CASSFESDYGYTF
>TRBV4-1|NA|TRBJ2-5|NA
TGCGCCAGCAGCCAAGTTGTGGACGGTGAAGAGACCCAGTACTTC
CASSQVVDGEETQYF
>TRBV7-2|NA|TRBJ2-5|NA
TGTGCCAGCAGCTCAAAATTCCGCCCTGGGGGAGAGACCCAGTACTTC
CASSSKFRPGGETQYF
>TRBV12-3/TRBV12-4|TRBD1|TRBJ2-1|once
TGTGCCAGCGAGTTACGACAGGGAAGGTACAATGAGCAGTTCTTC
CASELRQGRYNEQFF
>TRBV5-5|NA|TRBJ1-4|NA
TGTGCCAGCAGCTTTTCGGTGGCTAATGAAAAACTGTTTTTT
CASSFSVANEKLFF
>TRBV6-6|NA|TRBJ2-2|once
TGTGCCAGCAGTTACTCCCTAGGGCACGTCACCGGGGAGCTGTTTTTT
CASSYSLGHVTGELFF
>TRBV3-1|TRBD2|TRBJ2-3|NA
TGTGCCAGCAGCCAAGAGGCTAGCGGGGGGGCTAGCACAGATACGCAGTATTTT
CASSQEASGGASTDTQYF
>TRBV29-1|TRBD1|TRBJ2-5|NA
TGCAGCGTTGAAAGGGGGCGAGGGTACCAAGAGACCCAGTACTTC
CSVERGRGYQETQYF
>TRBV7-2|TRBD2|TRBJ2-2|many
TGTGCCAGCAGCTTGAGGGCGGGGGAGCGCGGGGAGCTGTTTTTT
CASSLRAGERGELFF
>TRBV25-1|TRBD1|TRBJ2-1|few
TGTGCCAGCCAACAGGGGGATGAGCAGTTCTTC
CASQQGDEQFF